This T cell receptor (beta chain) stems from a study of control samples from healthy donors and cancer patients (dated by TCRdb to 2018 to 2020). For this clone: The antigen this receptor binds is unknown. Per-base qualities were not stored, and no clone one base away is much larger.

To prepare the library, the immunoSEQ multiplex PCR assay was applied. TCRdb obtained this table from immuneACCESS and retained in-frame rearrangements with V and J assigned. These tables miss some clones; where compared with another copy, unresolved V genes account for less than half of the shortfall, and the remainder is unexplained. Within this sample are some 140,000 clones, with roughly nine tenths of them counted one time only. Just over 8.5% of the sample goes to the ten largest clones. Taken from the germline V gene, the CDR1 and CDR2 loops are SGHNT and YENEEA. Trimming takes 0 bases from V and 4 bases from J, and the germline ends sit 6 bases apart. Taken from cysteine to phenylalanine, the CDR3 has 13 residues. Only the CDR3 part of the read is kept: 39 bases, read in frame from the first base.

This receptor was identified in a woman younger than 45 in good health. The chain uses TRBV11-3 and TRBJ1-1, with no confidently assigned D gene. Sequenced input: blood. For the CDR3, the sequence is CASSLEGFTEAFF. Here is the DNA: TGTGCCAGCAGCTTAGAAGGCTTCACTGAAGCTTTCTTT.